This T cell receptor beta chain was retrieved from a study of T cells in Graves' hyperthyroidism and ophthalmopathy. For the study at large: Before treatment of any kind, peripheral blood was taken at initial diagnosis. The study, taken as a whole, reports: Most thyroid clonotypes that were expanded above 0.001 also turned up in blood.

The CDR3 regions of TCR beta were amplified from RNA transcripts. RT-PCR in the first round (using the HTBI primer set) targeted the TCR CDR3. TCRdb recomputed calls from the multiplex PCR reads with MiXCR, one row per CDR3 protein. The sample yields about 590,000 distinct CDR3 sequences, 14% seen once. About this clonotype: No antigen is known for it.

Between the trimmed V and J ends, which lost 6 bases and 6 bases, there was a span of 15 bases. Per the germline V gene, CDR1 is KGHSH and CDR2 is LQKENI. CDR3 length: 14 amino acids. Not enrolled were patients with uncontrolled infection, other autoimmune disease, pregnancy or lactation. The sequence derives from a woman aged 18-29 years with Graves' ophthalmopathy. This chain links TRBV18 with TRBJ2-1; D call uncertain. Sequenced material: blood. The DNA of the CDR3 is TGTGCCAGCTCGCCGGCTGCCCTCCGCAATGAGCAGTTCTTC. Residues: CASSPAALRNEQFF.